This T cell receptor beta chain was documented in a study of T cells in Graves' hyperthyroidism and ophthalmopathy. RNA transcripts were the template for amplifying TCR beta CDR3 regions. TCR CDR3 regions were first amplified by RT-PCR with HTBI primers. TCRdb itself ran the multiplex PCR reads through MiXCR, one entry per CDR3 protein. The table shows hundreds of thousands of distinct CDR3 sequences, with roughly 19% occurring only once. This clonotype was observed many times. Its antigen is not known. Whole-study results and caveats: Expanded thyroid clonotypes (above 0.001) were mostly also found in blood.

The V gene's germline CDR1 is SNHLY and CDR2 FYNNEI. The CDR3 is 12 residues long. V dropped 2 bases and J dropped 5 bases, with 6 bases sitting between them. Patients with ophthalmopathy all had a Clinical Activity Score of at least 3, a NOSPECS grade of at least 4 and duration under 3 months. Sequenced: blood. The chain has TRBV2 and TRBJ2-5; D unresolved. The TCR was taken from a man between 50 and 59 years old with Graves' ophthalmopathy. The chain's CDR3 is CASSENMETQYF. CDR3 in DNA: TGTGCCAGCAGTGAAAATATGGAGACCCAGTACTTC.